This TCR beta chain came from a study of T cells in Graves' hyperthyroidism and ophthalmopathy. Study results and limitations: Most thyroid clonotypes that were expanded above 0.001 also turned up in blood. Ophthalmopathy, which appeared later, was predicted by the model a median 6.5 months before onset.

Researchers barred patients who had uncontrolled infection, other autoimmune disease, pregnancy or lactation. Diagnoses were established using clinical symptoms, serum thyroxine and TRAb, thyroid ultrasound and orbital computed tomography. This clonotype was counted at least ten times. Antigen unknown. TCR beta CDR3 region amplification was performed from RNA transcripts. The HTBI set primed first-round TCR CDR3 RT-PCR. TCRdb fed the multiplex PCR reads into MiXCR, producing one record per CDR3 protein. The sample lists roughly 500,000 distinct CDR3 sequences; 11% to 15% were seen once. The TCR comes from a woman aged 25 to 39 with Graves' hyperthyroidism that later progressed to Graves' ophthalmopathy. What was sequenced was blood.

This CDR3 reads CATSDTSGSALPYTDTQYF. In DNA form, the CDR3 reads TGTGCCACCAGTGATACTAGCGGGAGCGCACTTCCCTACACAGATACGCAGTATTTT. The rearrangement uses TRBV24-1 and TRBJ2-3, with TRBD2 identical over 11 bases. This CDR3 has 19 residues. J was trimmed by 2 bases and V by 3 bases; bases with no gene match: 12. CDR1 is KGHDR, CDR2 SFDVKD, per germline.